A single sample is the source of the 20 T cell receptor beta chains below, sequenced in a study of PD-L1 blockade in urothelial cancer. TCRdb's copy holds only in-frame clones and misses some; the assay was immunoSEQ multiplex PCR. The data hold fewer than 55,000 clones, with roughly four fifths observed a single time. The sample was PBMCs, taken around atezolizumab (anti-PD-L1) treatment. The receptors originated from a man aged 65 to 85 with urothelial cancer.

This clone has more than one count but fewer than ten. The chain employs TRBV6-1 and TRBJ1-5; no firm D call. CDR3 size: 14 residues. Germline values: CDR1 MNHNS, CDR2 SASEGT. V shed 6 bases and J shed 0 bases, with 9 bases lying between them. The CDR3, as DNA: TGTGCCAGCAGCGTTGCGGTTAGCAATCAGCCCCAGCATTTT. It yields the protein CASSVAVSNQPQHF.

The V gene is TRBV5-1, the J gene TRBJ1-1; D may be TRBD1 (5 bases). Germline values: CDR1 SGHRS, CDR2 YFSETQ. The V gene lost 0 bases and the J gene lost 3 bases, with 12 bases spanning the gap. The CDR3 spans 15 residues. Here the CDR3 reads CASSLGQTPDTEAFF. The DNA for the CDR3 is TGCGCCAGCAGCTTGGGACAGACCCCCGACACTGAAGCTTTCTTT.

V is TRBV30 and J is TRBJ1-2, with no clear D. V dropped 8 bases and J dropped 0 bases, with 22 bases sitting between them. This CDR3 contains 16 residues. Germline loops: CDR1 GTSNPN, CDR2 SVGIG (reference sequence). The CDR3 spells CARLLLRELSNYGYTF. CDR3 in DNA: TGTGCCCGTTTACTCCTTCGGGAGCTTTCTAACTATGGCTACACCTTC.

The chain carries TRBV7-2 and TRBJ2-3, with 14 nucleotides matching TRBD2. Germline lookup yields CDR1 SGHTA and CDR2 FQGNSA. V dropped 4 bases and J dropped 4; count of bases not matched to a gene: 4. The CDR3 loop spans 16 amino acids. The CDR3 sequence is CASSSRTSGRPDTQYF. CDR3 nucleotide sequence: TGTGCCAGCAGCTCTAGGACTAGCGGGAGGCCAGATACGCAGTATTTT. Filled out from reference TRBV7-2 and TRBJ2-3, the complete variable domain reads GAGVSQSPSNKVTEKGKDVELRCDPISGHTALYWYRQSLGQGLEFLIYFQGNSAPDKSGLPSDRFSAERTGGSVSTLTIQRTQQEDSAVYLCASSSRTSGRPDTQYFGPGTRLTVL.

The rearrangement links TRBV6-4 to TRBJ2-1; unclear D gene. The length of the CDR3 is 13 residues. Germline V gives CDR1 MRHNA, CDR2 SNTAGT. Trimming took 4 bases from V and 8 from J, leaving 12 bases between them. The DNA for the CDR3 is TGTGCCAGCAGTGCCGAACACCAATATGAGCAGTTCTTC. It specifies CASSAEHQYEQFF.

This CDR3 reads CASSRDRVGETQYF. CDR3 nucleotides: TGTGCCAGCAGCCGGGACAGGGTAGGAGAGACCCAGTACTTC. The chain carries TRBV14 and TRBJ2-5; 9 bases are shared with TRBD1. J gave up 4 bases and V 4 bases, and 4 bases lay outside the gene matches. The CDR3 has 14 amino acids. Germline values: CDR1 SGHDN, CDR2 FVKESK.

This chain uses TRBV19 with TRBJ1-5; a weak D match, TRBD1 (5 bases). Trimming cost V 1 base and J 3 bases, with 13 bases left between them. Germline CDR1 LNHDA, CDR2 SQIVND (reference sequence). The CDR3 runs 16 residues. CDR3 coding DNA: TGTGCCAGTAGTATAGCAGGGAAGGAGACCAATCAGCCCCAGCATTTT. This gives the protein CASSIAGKETNQPQHF.

CDR3 nucleotide sequence: TGTGCCAGCAGTTTAAGTTGGCAGGCGGGCCACGAGCAGTACTTC. Its protein is CASSLSWQAGHEQYF. The genes are TRBV28 and TRBJ2-7, with D perhaps TRBD2 (5 bases). Germline V gene data show CDR1 as MDHEN and CDR2 as SYDVKM. The CDR3 totals 15 residues. Trimming stripped 2 bases from V and 5 bases from J, with 16 bases between.

V and J are TRBV28 and TRBJ2-3, with TRBD2 identical over 11 bases. The V gene's germline CDR1 is MDHEN and CDR2 SYDVKM. The CDR3 length is 16 residues. V shed 6 bases and J 9 bases; nucleotides not matched to a gene: 14. CDR3 DNA sequence: TGTGCCAGCAGCCCTATAGCGGGAGGGCCCTTGGGGACGCAGTATTTT. This gives the protein CASSPIAGGPLGTQYF.

This chain joins TRBV27 and TRBJ1-2; TRBD1 agrees at 9 bases. This CDR3 spans 15 amino acids. Per the germline V gene, CDR1 is MNHEY and CDR2 is SMNVEV (reference sequence). The V and J ends lost 5 bases and 8 bases, in that order; junction bases with no gene match: 12. The CDR3 coding sequence is TGTGCCAGCAGTCCGACCCGGACAGGGGCGATCGGCTACACCTTC. The encoded protein is CASSPTRTGAIGYTF.

The chain is built from TRBV28 and TRBJ1-2; D may be TRBD1 (5 bases). Germline-derived CDR1 and CDR2 are MDHEN and SYDVKM. Trimming cost V 8 bases and J 7 bases, with 20 bases left between them. CDR3 size: 14 residues. For the CDR3, the DNA is TGTGCCAGCCGACTCACCCGGGACTCTGCTGGCTACACCTTC. Translating it yields CASRLTRDSAGYTF.

This clone was picked up a small number of times. The genes are TRBV5-4 and TRBJ2-7; 8 bases are a match to TRBD1. Germline-derived CDR1 and CDR2 are SGHNT and YYREEE (reference sequence). V trimming: 4 bases; J trimming: 3 bases; junction bases outside the gene matches: 9. The CDR3 extends over 15 amino acids. CDR3 bases: TGTGCCAGCAGCCCGACCTCAGGACAGGGCTACGAGCAGTACTTC. Protein product: CASSPTSGQGYEQYF.

The chain recombines TRBV19 with TRBJ2-2, with 10 nucleotides matching TRBD1. Unmatched junction bases numbered 8, after V lost 8 bases and J lost 2 bases. Germline assignment: CDR1 LNHDA and CDR2 SQIVND (reference sequence). The CDR3 is made up of 16 amino acids. CDR3 amino acids: CASRDRDRGNTGELFF. As DNA, the CDR3 is TGTGCCAGTCGAGACCGGGACAGGGGCAACACCGGGGAGCTGTTTTTT.

The V gene is TRBV28, the J gene TRBJ2-1; D call uncertain. Deletions cut 5 bases from V and 4 bases from J, with 21 bases between. The germline V gene has CDR1 MDHEN and CDR2 SYDVKM. This CDR3 is built from 17 residues. CDR3 nucleotides: TGTGCCAGCAGTCGCCTGGCAGAGACTCTGTTATACAATGAGCAGTTCTTC. It specifies CASSRLAETLLYNEQFF.

V usage is TRBV9 and J usage is TRBJ1-2; D is uncertain. With 0 bases removed from V and 1 base from J, the gap between germline ends came to 7 bases. Germline CDR1 and CDR2: SGDLS and YYNGEE. The CDR3 extends over 14 amino acids. The CDR3 spells CASSVAEGNYGYTF. CDR3 DNA sequence: TGTGCCAGCAGCGTAGCCGAGGGTAACTATGGCTACACCTTC.

V usage is TRBV19 and J usage is TRBJ1-5; D gene uncertain. Looked up from germline, CDR1 is LNHDA and CDR2 is SQIVND (reference sequence). This CDR3 spans 18 amino acids. The V end lost 4 bases, the J end lost 3 bases, and 22 bases lay between the germline ends. In DNA, the CDR3 is TGTGCCAGTAGTACCCTACGACATGAGGACTTGATCAATCAGCCCCAGCATTTT. This encodes CASSTLRHEDLINQPQHF. The full variable domain, completed using reference TRBV19 and TRBJ1-5, is DGGITQSPKYLFRKEGQNVTLSCEQNLNHDAMYWYRQDPGQGLRLIYYSQIVNDFQKGDIAEGYSVSREKKESFPLTVTSAQKNPTAFYLCASSTLRHEDLINQPQHFGDGTRLSIL.

The chain uses TRBV11-2 and TRBJ2-3; TRBD1 agrees at 7 bases. CDR1 is SGHAT, CDR2 FQNNGV, per germline. Losses at the gene ends were 4 bases for V and 2 bases for J; bases not matched to a gene: 3. There are 14 residues in the CDR3. The CDR3 DNA reads as TGTGCCAGCAGCTCCACAGGGGTCACAGATACGCAGTATTTT. It specifies CASSSTGVTDTQYF.

V is TRBV5-1 and J is TRBJ1-3; D is unclear. V lost 4 bases and J 0 bases, leaving 5 bases between the germline ends. The CDR3 runs 13 residues. Per germline, CDR1 SGHRS and CDR2 YFSETQ. This chain's CDR3 is CASSRSSGNTIYF. The CDR3 nucleotides read TGCGCCAGCAGCCGGAGCTCTGGAAACACCATATATTTT. Looking up the rest from reference TRBV5-1 and TRBJ1-3 gives the full variable domain: KAGVTQTPRYLIKTRGQQVTLSCSPISGHRSVSWYQQTPGQGLQFLFEYFSETQRNKGNFPGRFSGRQFSNSRSEMNVSTLELGDSALYLCASSRSSGNTIYFGEGSWLTVV.

The chain recombines TRBV5-1 with TRBJ2-5; D perhaps matches TRBD2 (6 bases). The germline CDR1 and CDR2 sequences are SGHRS and YFSETQ. The CDR3 extends over 14 amino acids. V lost 0 bases and J lost 5, with 11 bases in between. As DNA, the CDR3 is TGCGCCAGCAGCTTGGGGTTAGCGGCGGAGACCCAGTACTTC. Translation gives CASSLGLAAETQYF. The full variable domain, with the rest looked up from reference TRBV5-1 and TRBJ2-5, is KAGVTQTPRYLIKTRGQQVTLSCSPISGHRSVSWYQQTPGQGLQFLFEYFSETQRNKGNFPGRFSGRQFSNSRSEMNVSTLELGDSALYLCASSLGLAAETQYFGPGTRLLVL.

Only a few counts were recorded for this clone. The chain recombines TRBV23-1 with TRBJ1-5; TRBD1 matches at 8 bases. TRBV23-1 is identified as an open reading frame with a role that is uncertain. The CDR3 is 15 residues long. V lost 4 bases, J lost 8 bases, and 10 bases stayed unmatched. For the CDR3, the DNA is TGCGCCAGCAGTCTCACAGGGGGTGGATTGGAGCCCCAGCATTTT. This gives the protein CASSLTGGGLEPQHF.